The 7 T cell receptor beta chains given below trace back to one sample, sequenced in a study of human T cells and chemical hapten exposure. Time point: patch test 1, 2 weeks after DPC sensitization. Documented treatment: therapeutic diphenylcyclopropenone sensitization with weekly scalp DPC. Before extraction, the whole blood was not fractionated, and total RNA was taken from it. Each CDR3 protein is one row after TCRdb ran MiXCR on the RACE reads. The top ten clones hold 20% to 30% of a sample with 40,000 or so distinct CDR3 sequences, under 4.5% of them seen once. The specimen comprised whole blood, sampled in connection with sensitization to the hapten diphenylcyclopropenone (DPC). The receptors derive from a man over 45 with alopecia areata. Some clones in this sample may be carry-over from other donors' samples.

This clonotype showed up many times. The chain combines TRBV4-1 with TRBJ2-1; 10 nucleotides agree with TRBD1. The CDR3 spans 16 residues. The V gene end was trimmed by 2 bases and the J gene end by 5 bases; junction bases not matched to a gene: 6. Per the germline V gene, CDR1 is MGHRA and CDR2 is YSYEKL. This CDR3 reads CASSQRTGTGDNEQFF. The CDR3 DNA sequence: TGCGCCAGCAGCCAACGGACCGGGACAGGGGACAATGAGCAGTTCTTC.

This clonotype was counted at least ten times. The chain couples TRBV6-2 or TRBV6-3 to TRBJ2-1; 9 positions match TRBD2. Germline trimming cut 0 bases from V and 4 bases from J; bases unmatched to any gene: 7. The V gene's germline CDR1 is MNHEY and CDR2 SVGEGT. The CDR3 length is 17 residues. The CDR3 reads CASSYSPASGIYNEQFF. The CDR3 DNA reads TGTGCCAGCAGTTACTCGCCCGCTAGCGGGATTTACAATGAGCAGTTCTTC.

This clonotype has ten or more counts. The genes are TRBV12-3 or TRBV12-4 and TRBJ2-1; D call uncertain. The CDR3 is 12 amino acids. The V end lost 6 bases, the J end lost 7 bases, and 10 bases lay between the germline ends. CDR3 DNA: TGTGCCAGCAGAGGAGAGCCAAATGAGCAGTTCTTC. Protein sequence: CASRGEPNEQFF.

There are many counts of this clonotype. CDR3 sequence (DNA): TGTGCCAGCAGAAGTCCCGGGAGCCCTAACTATGGCTACACCTTC. It specifies CASRSPGSPNYGYTF. The chain combines TRBV6-2 or TRBV6-3 with TRBJ1-2; D remains ambiguous. V gave up 6 bases and J gave up 0 bases, with 14 bases separating them. Germline values: CDR1 MNHEY, CDR2 SVGEGT. The CDR3 runs 15 residues.

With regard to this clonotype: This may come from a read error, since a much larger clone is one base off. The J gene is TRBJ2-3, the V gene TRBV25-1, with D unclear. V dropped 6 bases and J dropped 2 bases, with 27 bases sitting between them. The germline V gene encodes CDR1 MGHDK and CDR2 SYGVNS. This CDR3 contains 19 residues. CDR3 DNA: TGTGCCAGCAGGCTCAGGATAGGAAGTGTACTCTCCGACACAGATACGCAGTATTTT. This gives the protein CASRLRIGSVLSDTDTQYF. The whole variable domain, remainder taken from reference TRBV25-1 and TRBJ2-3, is EADIYQTPRYLVIGTGKKITLECSQTMGHDKMYWYQQDPGMELHLIHYSYGVNSTEKGDLSSESTVSRIRTEHFPLTLESARPSHTSQYLCASRLRIGSVLSDTDTQYFGPGTRLTVL.

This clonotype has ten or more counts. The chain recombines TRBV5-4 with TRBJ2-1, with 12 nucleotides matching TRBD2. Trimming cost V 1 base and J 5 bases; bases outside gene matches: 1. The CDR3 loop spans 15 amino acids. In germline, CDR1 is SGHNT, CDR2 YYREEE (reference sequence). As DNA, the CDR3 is TGTGCCAGCAGCTTGAGGACTAGCGGGAACAATGAGCAGTTCTTC. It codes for CASSLRTSGNNEQFF.

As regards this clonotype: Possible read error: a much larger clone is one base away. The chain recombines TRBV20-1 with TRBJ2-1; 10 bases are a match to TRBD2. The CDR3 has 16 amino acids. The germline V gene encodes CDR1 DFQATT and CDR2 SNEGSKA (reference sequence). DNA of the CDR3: TGCAGTGCTAAGAAACCAACTAGCGGGGATTACAATGGGCAGTTCTTC. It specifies CSAKKPTSGDYNGQFF.